The rows below give T cell receptor beta chains drawn from one sample of a study of T cell responses to AZD1222 COVID-19 vaccine. Measured with immunoSEQ multiplex PCR; TCRdb has only the in-frame clones, and not every one. The data contain over 130,000 clones, almost 95% of them singletons. The sequenced sample was peripheral blood, obtained 28 days after the second AZD1222 dose. The receptors were sampled from an adult who received the AZD1222 COVID-19 vaccine. CDR3s include the opening cysteine and the closing phenylalanine or tryptophan. Each record gives: CDR3 protein, CDR3 DNA, V gene, J gene, D gene, clone size. A D gene is named only where the DNA matches it firmly. Clone size appears in some rows only: once, few, many, or a class for an expanded clone.

cdr3_aa: CASSLGQGARSYEQYF
cdr3_nt: TGTGCCAGCAGTTTGGGACAGGGGGCGCGCTCCTACGAGCAGTACTTC
v_call: TRBV27
j_call: TRBJ2-7
d_call: TRBD1
clone_size: -

cdr3_aa: CASSFLTGNYGYTF
cdr3_nt: TGTGCCAGTAGTTTTCTAACAGGGAACTATGGCTACACCTTC
v_call: TRBV19
j_call: TRBJ1-2
d_call: -
clone_size: -

cdr3_aa: CASSWTGGGQPQHF
cdr3_nt: TGTGCCAGCAGTTGGACAGGGGGGGGACAGCCCCAGCATTTT
v_call: TRBV6-2/TRBV6-3
j_call: TRBJ1-5
d_call: TRBD1
clone_size: -

cdr3_aa: CASSPSLAGAGETQYF
cdr3_nt: TGTGCCAGCTCACCGTCCCTAGCGGGAGCTGGGGAGACCCAGTACTTC
v_call: TRBV18
j_call: TRBJ2-5
d_call: TRBD2
clone_size: few

cdr3_aa: CASSRGTPSSPGNTIYF
cdr3_nt: TGTGCCAGCAGCCGTGGGACACCGTCTTCTCCTGGAAACACCATATATTTT
v_call: TRBV7-2
j_call: TRBJ1-3
d_call: -
clone_size: once

cdr3_aa: CASSFYERSGNTIYF
cdr3_nt: TGTGCCAGCAGCTTTTATGAGCGCTCTGGAAACACCATATATTTT
v_call: TRBV5-6
j_call: TRBJ1-3
d_call: -
clone_size: -

cdr3_aa: CASSLVAVDSPLHF
cdr3_nt: TGTGCCAGCAGCTTAGTTGCCGTGGATTCACCCCTCCACTTT
v_call: TRBV7-2
j_call: TRBJ1-6
d_call: -
clone_size: -

cdr3_aa: CASSDDGIQPQHF
cdr3_nt: TGCGCCAGCAGCGATGACGGGATTCAGCCCCAGCATTTT
v_call: TRBV5-1
j_call: TRBJ1-5
d_call: -
clone_size: few

cdr3_aa: CASSQGELRAGDTQYF
cdr3_nt: TGTGCCAGCAGCCAAGGTGAGCTTCGGGCTGGAGATACGCAGTATTTT
v_call: TRBV3-1/TRBV3-2
j_call: TRBJ2-3
d_call: -
clone_size: -

cdr3_aa: CASSPGSSYEQYF
cdr3_nt: TGTGCCAGCAGCCCCGGTTCCTCCTACGAGCAGTACTTC
v_call: TRBV27
j_call: TRBJ2-7
d_call: -
clone_size: -

cdr3_aa: CASRDPGRNYGYTF
cdr3_nt: TGTGCCAGCCGTGATCCAGGGAGGAACTATGGCTACACCTTC
v_call: TRBV6-1
j_call: TRBJ1-2
d_call: -
clone_size: -